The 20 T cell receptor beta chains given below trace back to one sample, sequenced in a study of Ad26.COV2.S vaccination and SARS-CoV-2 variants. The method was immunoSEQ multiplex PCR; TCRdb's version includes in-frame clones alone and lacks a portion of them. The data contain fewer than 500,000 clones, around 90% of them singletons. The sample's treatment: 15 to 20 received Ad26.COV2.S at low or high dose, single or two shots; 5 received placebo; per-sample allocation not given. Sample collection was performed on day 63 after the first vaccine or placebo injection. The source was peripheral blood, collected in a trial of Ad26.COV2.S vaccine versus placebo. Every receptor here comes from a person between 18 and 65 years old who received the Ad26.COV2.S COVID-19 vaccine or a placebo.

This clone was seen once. The DNA of the CDR3 is TGTGCCAGCTATGGGACTAGCGGGAGTAATGAGCAGTTCTTC. Translating it yields CASYGTSGSNEQFF. The rearrangement joins TRBV2 to TRBJ2-1; TRBD2 aligns across 14 bases. V dropped 8 bases and J dropped 7; count of bases not matched to a gene: 4. Germline lookup yields CDR1 SNHLY and CDR2 FYNNEI. This CDR3 comprises 14 residues.

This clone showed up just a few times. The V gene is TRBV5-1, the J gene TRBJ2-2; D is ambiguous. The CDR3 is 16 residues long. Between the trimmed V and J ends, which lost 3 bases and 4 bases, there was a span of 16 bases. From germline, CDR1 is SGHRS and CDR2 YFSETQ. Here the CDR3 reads CASSSSSEISTGELFF. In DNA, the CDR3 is TGCGCCAGCAGCTCGTCGTCAGAGATAAGCACCGGGGAGCTGTTTTTT.

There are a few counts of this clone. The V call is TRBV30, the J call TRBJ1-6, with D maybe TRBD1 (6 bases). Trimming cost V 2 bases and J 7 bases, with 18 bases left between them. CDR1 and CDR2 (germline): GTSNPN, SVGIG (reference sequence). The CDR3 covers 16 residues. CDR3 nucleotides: TGTGCCTGGAGTATTGGGGGGCAGGCGGAAAATTCACCCCTCCACTTT. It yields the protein CAWSIGGQAENSPLHF.

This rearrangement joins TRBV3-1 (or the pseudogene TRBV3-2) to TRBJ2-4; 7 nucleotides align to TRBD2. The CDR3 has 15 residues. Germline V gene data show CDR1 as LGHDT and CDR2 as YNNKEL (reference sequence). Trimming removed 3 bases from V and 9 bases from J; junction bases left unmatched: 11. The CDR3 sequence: CASSQRGGGESIQYF. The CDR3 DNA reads TGTGCCAGCAGCCAGAGGGGCGGGGGAGAGAGCATTCAGTACTTC.

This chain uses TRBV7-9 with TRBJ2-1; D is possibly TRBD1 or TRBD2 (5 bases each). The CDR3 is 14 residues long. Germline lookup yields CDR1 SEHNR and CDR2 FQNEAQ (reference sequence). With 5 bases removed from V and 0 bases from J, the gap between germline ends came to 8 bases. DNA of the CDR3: TGTGCCAGCAGCAGAGGGGACTCCTACAATGAGCAGTTCTTC. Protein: CASSRGDSYNEQFF.

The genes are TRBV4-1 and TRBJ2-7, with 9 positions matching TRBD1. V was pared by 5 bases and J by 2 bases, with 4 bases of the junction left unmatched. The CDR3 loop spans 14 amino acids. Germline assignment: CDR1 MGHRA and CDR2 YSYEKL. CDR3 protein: CASSSTGGPYEQYF. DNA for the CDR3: TGCGCCAGCAGCTCGACAGGGGGTCCCTACGAGCAGTACTTC.

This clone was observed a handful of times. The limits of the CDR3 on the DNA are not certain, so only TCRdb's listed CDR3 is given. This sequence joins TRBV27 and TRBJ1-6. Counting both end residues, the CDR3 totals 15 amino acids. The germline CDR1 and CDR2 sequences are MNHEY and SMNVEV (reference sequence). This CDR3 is CASSSSAIYNSPLHF.

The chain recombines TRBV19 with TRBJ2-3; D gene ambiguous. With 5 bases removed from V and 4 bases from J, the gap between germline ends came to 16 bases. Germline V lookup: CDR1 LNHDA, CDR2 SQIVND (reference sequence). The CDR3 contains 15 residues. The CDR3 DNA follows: TGTGCCAGTAGTGCCCTTGCTAGTTCTCCAGATACGCAGTATTTT. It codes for CASSALASSPDTQYF. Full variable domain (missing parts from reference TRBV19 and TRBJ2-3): DGGITQSPKYLFRKEGQNVTLSCEQNLNHDAMYWYRQDPGQGLRLIYYSQIVNDFQKGDIAEGYSVSREKKESFPLTVTSAQKNPTAFYLCASSALASSPDTQYFGPGTRLTVL.

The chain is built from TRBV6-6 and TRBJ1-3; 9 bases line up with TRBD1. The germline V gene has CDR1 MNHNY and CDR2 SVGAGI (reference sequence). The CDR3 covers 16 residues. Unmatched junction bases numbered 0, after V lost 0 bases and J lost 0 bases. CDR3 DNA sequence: TGTGCCAGCAGTTACTCGACAGGGGGCTCTGGAAACACCATATATTTT. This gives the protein CASSYSTGGSGNTIYF.

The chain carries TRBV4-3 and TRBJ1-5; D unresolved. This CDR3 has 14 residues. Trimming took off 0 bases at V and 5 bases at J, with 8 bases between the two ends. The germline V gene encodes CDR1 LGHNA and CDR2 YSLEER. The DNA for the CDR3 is TGCGCCAGCAGCCAAGAATTATACGATCAGCCCCAGCATTTT. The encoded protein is CASSQELYDQPQHF.

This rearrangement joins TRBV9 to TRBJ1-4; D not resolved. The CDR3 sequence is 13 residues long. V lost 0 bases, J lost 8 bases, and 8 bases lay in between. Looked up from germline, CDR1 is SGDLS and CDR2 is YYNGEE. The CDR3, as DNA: TGTGCCAGCAGCGTAGCTCCGGGCGAAAAACTGTTTTTT. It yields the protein CASSVAPGEKLFF. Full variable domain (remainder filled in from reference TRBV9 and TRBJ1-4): DSGVTQTPKHLITATGQRVTLRCSPRSGDLSVYWYQQSLDQGLQFLIQYYNGEERAKGNILERFSAQQFPDLHSELNLSSLELGDSALYFCASSVAPGEKLFFGSGTQLSVL.

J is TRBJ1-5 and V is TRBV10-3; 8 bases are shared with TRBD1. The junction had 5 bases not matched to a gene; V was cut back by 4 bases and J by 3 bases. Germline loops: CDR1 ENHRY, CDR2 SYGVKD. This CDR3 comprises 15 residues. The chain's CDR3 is CAISVDRGHNQPQHF. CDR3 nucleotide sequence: TGTGCCATCAGTGTAGACAGGGGTCACAATCAGCCCCAGCATTTT.

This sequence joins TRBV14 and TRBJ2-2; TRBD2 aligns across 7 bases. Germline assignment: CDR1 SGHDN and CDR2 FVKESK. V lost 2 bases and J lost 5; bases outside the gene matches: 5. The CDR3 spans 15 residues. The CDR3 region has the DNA TGTGCCAGCAGCCAATCGGGAGCGGGAACCGGGGAGCTGTTTTTT. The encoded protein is CASSQSGAGTGELFF.

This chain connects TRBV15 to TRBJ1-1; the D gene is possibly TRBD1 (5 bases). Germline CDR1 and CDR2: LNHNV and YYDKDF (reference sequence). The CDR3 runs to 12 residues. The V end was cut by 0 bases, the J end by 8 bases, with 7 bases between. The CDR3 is CATSRDGTEAFF. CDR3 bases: TGTGCCACCAGCAGAGACGGGACCGAAGCTTTCTTT.

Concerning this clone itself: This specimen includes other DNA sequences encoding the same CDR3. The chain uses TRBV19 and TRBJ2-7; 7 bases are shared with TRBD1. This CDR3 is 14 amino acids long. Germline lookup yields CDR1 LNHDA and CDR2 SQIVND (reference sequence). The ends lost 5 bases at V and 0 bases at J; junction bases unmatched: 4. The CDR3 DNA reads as TGTGCCAGTAGTCCAGGGACAGCCTCCTACGAGCAGTACTTC. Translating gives CASSPGTASYEQYF.

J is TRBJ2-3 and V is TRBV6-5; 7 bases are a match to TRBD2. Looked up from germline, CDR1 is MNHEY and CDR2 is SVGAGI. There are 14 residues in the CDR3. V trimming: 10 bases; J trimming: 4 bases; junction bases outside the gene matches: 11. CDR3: CATFQREGSDTQYF. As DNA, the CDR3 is TGTGCCACCTTCCAGAGGGAGGGGTCAGATACGCAGTATTTT.

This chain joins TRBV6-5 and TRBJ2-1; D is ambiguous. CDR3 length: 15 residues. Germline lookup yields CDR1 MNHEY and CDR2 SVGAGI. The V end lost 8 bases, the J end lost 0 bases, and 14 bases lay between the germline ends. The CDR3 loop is CASLISFGSYNEQFF. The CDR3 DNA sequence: TGTGCCAGCCTAATCAGTTTCGGCTCCTACAATGAGCAGTTCTTC.

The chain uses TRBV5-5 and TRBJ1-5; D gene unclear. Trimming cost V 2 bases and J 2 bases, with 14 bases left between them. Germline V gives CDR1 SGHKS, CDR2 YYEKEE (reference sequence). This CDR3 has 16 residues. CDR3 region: CASSFASGIGNQPQHF. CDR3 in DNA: TGTGCCAGCAGCTTCGCCTCGGGGATTGGCAATCAGCCCCAGCATTTT.

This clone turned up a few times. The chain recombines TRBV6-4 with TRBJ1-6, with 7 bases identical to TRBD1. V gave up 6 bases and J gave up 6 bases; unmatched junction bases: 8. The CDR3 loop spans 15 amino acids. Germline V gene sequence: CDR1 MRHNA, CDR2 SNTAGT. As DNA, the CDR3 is TGTGCCAGCAGAGAGAGGACAGGACGTAATTCACCCCTCCACTTT. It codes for CASRERTGRNSPLHF.

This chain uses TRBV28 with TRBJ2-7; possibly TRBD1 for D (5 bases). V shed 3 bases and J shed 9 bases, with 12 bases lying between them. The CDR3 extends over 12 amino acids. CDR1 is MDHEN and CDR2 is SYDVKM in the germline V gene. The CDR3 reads CASSLGPQGQYF. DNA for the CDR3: TGTGCCAGCAGTTTGGGGCCCCAGGGGCAGTACTTC.